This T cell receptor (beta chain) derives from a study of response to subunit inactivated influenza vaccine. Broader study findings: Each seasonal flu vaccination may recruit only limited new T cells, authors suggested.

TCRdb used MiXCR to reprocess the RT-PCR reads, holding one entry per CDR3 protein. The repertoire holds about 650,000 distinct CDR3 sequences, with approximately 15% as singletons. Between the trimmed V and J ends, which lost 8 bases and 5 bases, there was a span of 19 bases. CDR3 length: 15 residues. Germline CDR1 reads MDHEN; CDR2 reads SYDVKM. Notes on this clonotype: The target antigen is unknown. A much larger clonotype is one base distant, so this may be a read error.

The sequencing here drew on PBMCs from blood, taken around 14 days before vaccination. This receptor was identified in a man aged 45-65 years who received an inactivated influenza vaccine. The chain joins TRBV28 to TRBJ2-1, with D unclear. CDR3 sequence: CASVPHNSADNEQFF. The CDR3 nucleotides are TGTGCCAGCGTTCCACATAACAGCGCGGACAATGAGCAGTTCTTC.